A single sample is the source of the 17 T cell receptor beta chains below, sequenced in a study of CD8+CD57+ T cells in acquired aplastic anemia (dated by TCRdb to 2016 to 2019). Sequencing relied on an Illumina HiSeq 2000. Profiling of TCR beta VDJ combinations and CDR3 sequences used genomic DNA as the template. TCRdb reanalyzed the raw reads on its own, using fastp at Q25 for trimming and MiXCR for clone calling, and kept in-frame beta chains. Rows are combined by CDR3 protein, so each entry shows the most common genes and DNA. This sample holds hundreds of thousands of distinct CDR3 sequences; approximately 33% were observed only once. 0.8% to 0.85% of the sample rests with the top ten. Flow cytometry had shown CD8+CD57+ cell expansion in the patients selected for sequencing. What was sequenced was sorted CD4+, CD8+, or CD8+CD57+ T cells (not recorded which) from PBMCs. The origin of the receptors is a human donor with aplastic anemia.

Turning to this clonotype: This sequence may be a read error, since a much larger clone differs from it by one base. The chain links TRBV2 to TRBJ1-3, with D perhaps matching TRBD1 (6 bases). Germline V gene lookup returns CDR1 SNHLY and CDR2 FYNNEI. V lost 6 bases and J 1 base, leaving 16 bases between the germline ends. The CDR3 is made up of 16 amino acids. CDR3 protein: CASRWTVLKSGNTIYF. The DNA of the CDR3 is TGTGCCAGCAGGTGGACAGTTTTAAAATCTGGAAACACCATATATTTT.

This clonotype was found a few times. The chain combines TRBV11-2 with TRBJ2-3; D is unresolved. Trimming stripped 5 bases from V and 0 bases from J, with 12 bases between. Germline loops: CDR1 SGHAT, CDR2 FQNNGV. The CDR3 loop spans 15 amino acids. The CDR3, as DNA: TGTGCCAGCAGCCCGGACCCGTCTAGCACAGATACGCAGTATTTT. It yields the protein CASSPDPSSTDTQYF.

This clonotype was counted only a few times. The V gene is TRBV20-1, the J gene TRBJ2-3; no reliable D call. The CDR3 is 14 residues long. CDR1 is DFQATT, CDR2 SNEGSKA, per germline (reference sequence). Trimming stripped 0 bases from V and 6 bases from J, with 13 bases between. DNA of the CDR3: TGCAGTGCTAGAGACTTGGTATCCTCCGATACGCAGTATTTT. It codes for CSARDLVSSDTQYF.

The V and J genes are TRBV20-1 and TRBJ2-1; 12 bases agree with TRBD1. J lost 8 bases, V lost 7 bases, and 18 bases had no gene match. The CDR3 contains 17 residues. Looked up from germline, CDR1 is DFQATT and CDR2 is SNEGSKA (reference sequence). CDR3 DNA sequence: TGCAGTGTTACGGGACAGGGGGCGTCGCGGGGTGGGGATGAGCAGTTCTTC. Amino acid sequence: CSVTGQGASRGGDEQFF.

The rearrangement uses TRBV20-1 and TRBJ2-7, with 7 bases aligning to TRBD1. The CDR3 sequence is 14 residues long. Germline CDR1 reads DFQATT; CDR2 reads SNEGSKA (reference sequence). Losses at the gene ends were 4 bases for V and 5 bases for J; bases not matched to a gene: 11. Written as DNA, the CDR3 is TGCAGTGCTACCTCGACAGGGCGTAGGAACGAGCAGTACTTC. Protein sequence: CSATSTGRRNEQYF.

This clonotype was seen more than once but under ten times. V and J are TRBV20-1 and TRBJ2-2, with 7 bases that match TRBD1. The germline gives CDR1 DFQATT, CDR2 SNEGSKA (reference sequence). The CDR3 extends over 15 amino acids. With 4 bases clipped from V and 1 base from J, the junction kept 6 bases outside the gene matches. The CDR3 sequence: CSANLAGGNTGELFF. The DNA of the CDR3 is TGCAGTGCTAATCTGGCAGGGGGGAACACCGGGGAGCTGTTTTTT.

This clonotype has a count of ten or more. The genes are TRBV10-3 and TRBJ2-7; 8 bases align to TRBD1. Trimming removed 6 bases from V and 5 bases from J; junction bases left unmatched: 12. The germline gives CDR1 ENHRY, CDR2 SYGVKD. The CDR3 totals 15 residues. Here the CDR3 reads CAIRTARDRSDEQYF. The CDR3 DNA reads TGTGCCATCAGAACTGCCAGGGACAGGAGCGACGAGCAGTACTTC.

Many counts were recorded for this clonotype. This chain links TRBV11-2 with TRBJ2-7, with D possibly matching TRBD1 (5 bases). The CDR3 is 16 amino acids. Germline V gene sequence: CDR1 SGHAT, CDR2 FQNNGV. Trimming took off 5 bases at V and 0 bases at J, with 17 bases between the two ends. The CDR3 sequence: CASSPRTSLSSYEQYF. The CDR3, as DNA: TGTGCCAGCAGCCCCAGGACATCCCTTAGCTCCTACGAGCAGTACTTC.

V is TRBV19 and J is TRBJ1-1; perhaps TRBD1 as D (5 bases). The germline V and J ends were trimmed by 3 bases and 0 bases, with 11 bases remaining between them. The CDR3 sequence is 15 residues long. Germline values: CDR1 LNHDA, CDR2 SQIVND (reference sequence). The DNA of the CDR3 is TGTGCCAGTAGTATCGCCGGGGGACTGAACACTGAAGCTTTCTTT. It specifies CASSIAGGLNTEAFF.

The chain employs TRBV19 and TRBJ1-2, with D possibly matching TRBD1 (6 bases). The CDR3 contains 12 residues. Germline lookup yields CDR1 LNHDA and CDR2 SQIVND (reference sequence). Trimming shortened V by 7 bases and J by 7 bases, and 13 bases separated the two germline ends. In DNA, the CDR3 is TGTGCCAGTAATCCAGGGGAGAGTGGCTACACCTTC. Its translation: CASNPGESGYTF.

In DNA form, the CDR3 reads TGTGCCAGCAAGCCGAGAGACAGGGTGAACACTGAAGCTTTCTTT. Its translation: CASKPRDRVNTEAFF. J is TRBJ1-1 and V is TRBV6-1; TRBD1 agrees at 7 bases. V shed 7 bases, J shed 0 bases, and the junction held 8 bases outside the gene matches. Germline V gene sequence: CDR1 MNHNS, CDR2 SASEGT. The CDR3 contains 15 residues.

This clonotype has ten or more counts. The V call is TRBV10-2, the J call TRBJ1-3; the match to TRBD1 covers 7 bases. The trim removed 6 bases at V and 0 bases at J, leaving 5 bases unmatched. The CDR3 is 15 residues long. Germline V gene data show CDR1 as WSHSY and CDR2 as SAAADI. This CDR3 reads CASRGQASSGNTIYF. The CDR3 DNA reads TGCGCCAGCAGAGGACAGGCCTCCTCTGGAAACACCATATATTTT.

Only a few counts were recorded for this clonotype. The chain is built from TRBV14 and TRBJ2-1; D possibly uses TRBD1 or TRBD2 (5 bases each). The germline CDR1 and CDR2 sequences are SGHDN and FVKESK. Trimming took 8 bases from V and 9 from J, leaving 20 bases between them. The CDR3 is made up of 14 amino acids. The CDR3 is CASRGTSAFREQFF. The CDR3, as DNA: TGTGCCAGCCGTGGGACCTCCGCGTTTCGTGAGCAGTTCTTC.

This clonotype showed up many times. The chain links TRBV14 to TRBJ2-7, with D unclear. Per germline, CDR1 SGHDN and CDR2 FVKESK. The V gene lost 1 base and the J gene lost 3 bases, with 13 bases spanning the gap. The CDR3 spans 15 residues. CDR3 nucleotide sequence: TGTGCCAGCAGCCAAGGCAGTCCACAATACTACGAGCAGTACTTC. Its translation: CASSQGSPQYYEQYF.

V is TRBV25-1 and J is TRBJ1-6; a weak D match, TRBD1 (6 bases). Germline assignment: CDR1 MGHDK and CDR2 SYGVNS. Trimming stripped 5 bases from V and 9 bases from J, with 20 bases between. CDR3 length equals 16 residues. The CDR3 nucleotides are TGTGCCAGCAGTTTGATTATACAGGGTTTTGGTTCACCCCTCCACTTT. It specifies CASSLIIQGFGSPLHF.

Turning to this clonotype: Compared with germline, one end of the junction differs, possibly owing to a read error. This chain links TRBV7-7 with TRBJ1-1; D unresolved. Germline V gives CDR1 SSHAT, CDR2 FNYEAQ (reference sequence). This CDR3 is built from 18 residues. CDR3 nucleotide sequence: TGTGCTAGCAGCTTACGACAAGGGAACCCGAAACAGAACACTGAAGCTTTCTTT. Protein sequence: CASSLRQGNPKQNTEAFF.

The gene calls are TRBV6-5 and TRBJ2-3; D is possibly TRBD2 (6 bases). The CDR3 contains 15 residues. V was pared by 7 bases and J by 2 bases, with 16 bases between. Germline V gene sequence: CDR1 MNHEY, CDR2 SVGAGI. CDR3 protein: CASTLLGGSTDTQYF. The CDR3, as DNA: TGTGCCAGCACCCTCCTGGGGGGATCCACAGATACGCAGTATTTT.